This TCR beta chain came from a study of tumor and adjacent non-tumor tissue in lung cancer. Overall study results and limits: Tumor tissue had significantly higher TCR diversity than normal lung.

CDR1 is SEHNR, CDR2 FQNEAQ, per germline (reference sequence). V was cut by 4 bases and J by 10 bases, with 19 bases left in between. The CDR3 totals 14 residues. No cell sorting was done before RNA was extracted from the tissue. More than 3 cm separated this lung sample from the edge of the tumor. Newly diagnosed lung cancer patients had thoracic surgery in China, August–November 2014, without prior chemotherapy. A word on this clonotype: As yet, its antigen is unknown.

TCRbeta libraries were built with three rounds of nested PCR, modified from ARM-PCR. Each CDR3 protein is one row after TCRdb ran MiXCR on the multiplex PCR reads. This table holds 60,000 or so distinct CDR3 sequences, more than 55% found once. The sequenced sample consisted of distant non-tumor lung tissue. The clonotype originates from a man between 65 and 85 years old with non-small cell lung cancer. J is TRBJ1-1 and V is TRBV7-9, with D perhaps TRBD1 (5 bases). The CDR3 region is CASSYPFGDGGAFF. Here the CDR3 DNA reads TGTGCCAGCAGCTACCCCTTTGGTGACGGGGGAGCTTTCTTT.